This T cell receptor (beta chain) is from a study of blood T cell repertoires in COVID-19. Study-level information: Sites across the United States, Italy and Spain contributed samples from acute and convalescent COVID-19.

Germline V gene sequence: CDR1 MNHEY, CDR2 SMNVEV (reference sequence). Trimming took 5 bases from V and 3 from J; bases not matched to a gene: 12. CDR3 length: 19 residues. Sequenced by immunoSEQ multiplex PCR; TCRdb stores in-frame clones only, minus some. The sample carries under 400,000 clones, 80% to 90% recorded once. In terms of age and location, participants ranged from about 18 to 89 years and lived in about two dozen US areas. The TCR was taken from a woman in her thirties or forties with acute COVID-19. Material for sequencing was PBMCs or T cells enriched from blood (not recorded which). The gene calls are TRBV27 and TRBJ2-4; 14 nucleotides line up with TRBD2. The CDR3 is CASSPVTSGGAFGKNIQYF. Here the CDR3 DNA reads TGTGCCAGCAGTCCAGTGACTAGCGGGGGGGCCTTCGGCAAAAACATTCAGTACTTC.